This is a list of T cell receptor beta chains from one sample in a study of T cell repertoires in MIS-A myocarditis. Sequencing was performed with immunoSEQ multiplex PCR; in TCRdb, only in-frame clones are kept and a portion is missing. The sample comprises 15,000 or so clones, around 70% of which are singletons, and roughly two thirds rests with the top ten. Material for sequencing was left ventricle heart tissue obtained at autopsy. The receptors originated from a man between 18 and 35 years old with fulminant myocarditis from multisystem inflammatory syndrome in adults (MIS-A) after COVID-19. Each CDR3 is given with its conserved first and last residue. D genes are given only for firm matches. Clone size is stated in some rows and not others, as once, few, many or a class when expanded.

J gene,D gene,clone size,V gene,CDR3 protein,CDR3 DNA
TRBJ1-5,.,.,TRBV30,CAWTLMGGRGPNQPQHF,TGTGCCTGGACCTTAATGGGCGGCAGGGGCCCCAATCAGCCCCAGCATTTT
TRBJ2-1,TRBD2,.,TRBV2,CATLAGNTKFSYNEQFF,TGTGCCACACTAGCGGGTAACACCAAATTCTCCTACAATGAGCAGTTCTTC
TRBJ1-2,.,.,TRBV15,CATSRDRGSNYGYTF,TGTGCCACCAGCAGAGACAGGGGTTCTAACTATGGCTACACCTTC
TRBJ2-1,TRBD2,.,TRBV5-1,CASSFPRGGGYNEQFF,TGCGCCAGCAGCTTCCCCCGCGGGGGGGGCTACAATGAGCAGTTCTTC
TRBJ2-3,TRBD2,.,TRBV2,CASLRRREDTQYF,TGTGCCAGCCTCCGACGGCGGGAGGATACGCAGTATTTT
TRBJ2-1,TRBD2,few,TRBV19,CASSIVGGGNEQFF,TGTGCCAGTAGTATAGTGGGGGGGGGCAATGAGCAGTTCTTC
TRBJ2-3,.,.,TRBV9,CASSVETGPDTQYF,TGTGCCAGCAGCGTAGAAACAGGGCCAGATACGCAGTATTTT
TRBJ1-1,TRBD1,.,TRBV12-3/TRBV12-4,CASSPRGSTEAFF,TGTGCCAGCAGCCCCAGGGGGTCCACTGAAGCTTTCTTT
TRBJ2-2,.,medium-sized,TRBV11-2,CASSPVSGELFF,TGTGCCAGCAGCCCCGTGAGCGGGGAGCTGTTTTTT
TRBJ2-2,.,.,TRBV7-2,CASSLRIGELFF,TGTGCCAGCAGCTTAAGGATCGGGGAGCTGTTTTTT
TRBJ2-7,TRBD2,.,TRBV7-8,CASSLEAMGLAGPYEQYF,TGTGCCAGCAGCTTAGAGGCCATGGGACTAGCGGGTCCCTACGAGCAGTACTTC
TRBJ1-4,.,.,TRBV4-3,CASSPSPVGVGEKLFF,TGCGCCAGCAGCCCATCCCCCGTAGGGGTTGGAGAAAAACTGTTTTTT
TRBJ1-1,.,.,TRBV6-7,CASPLEGNTEAFF,TGTGCCAGCCCGCTGGAGGGGAACACTGAAGCTTTCTTT
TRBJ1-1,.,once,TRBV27,CASSRIGREAFF,TGTGCCAGCAGTAGAATCGGGAGGGAAGCTTTCTTT
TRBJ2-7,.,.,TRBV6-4,CASSDSRHLYEQYF,TGTGCCAGCAGTGACTCGAGACACCTCTACGAGCAGTACTTC
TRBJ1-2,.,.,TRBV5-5,CASSLRGRGYTF,TGTGCCAGCAGCTTGCGAGGGAGAGGCTACACCTTC
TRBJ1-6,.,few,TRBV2,CASSDLENSPLHF,TGTGCCAGCTCAGACTTGGAAAATTCACCCCTCCACTTT
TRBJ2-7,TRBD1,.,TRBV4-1,CASSQDHRGLYEQYF,TGCGCCAGCAGCCAAGATCACAGGGGGCTCTACGAGCAGTACTTC
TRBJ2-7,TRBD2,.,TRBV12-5,CSGGTCKEPGGYDYEQYF,TGTTCGGGAGGCACGTGTAAGGAGCCGGGAGGGTATGACTACGAGCAGTACTTC
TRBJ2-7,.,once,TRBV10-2,CASYKNFMPYEQYF,TGCGCCAGCTATAAAAATTTCATGCCCTACGAGCAGTACTTC
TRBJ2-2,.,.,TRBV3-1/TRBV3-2,CASSLHDTGELFF,TGTGCCAGCAGCCTTCATGACACCGGGGAGCTGTTTTTT
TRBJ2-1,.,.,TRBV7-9,CASSPPGSTGNEQFF,TGTGCCAGCAGCCCGCCAGGAAGTACAGGCAATGAGCAGTTCTTC
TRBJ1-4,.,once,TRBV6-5,CASSYSEGGEKLFF,TGTGCCAGCAGTTACTCAGAGGGGGGAGAAAAACTGTTTTTT
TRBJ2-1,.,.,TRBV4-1,CASSQDIHGTTSSYNEQFF,TGCGCCAGCAGCCAAGATATCCATGGGACAACGAGCTCCTACAATGAGCAGTTCTTC
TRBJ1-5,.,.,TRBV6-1,CASSDRAEPQPQHF,TGTGCCAGCAGTGACAGGGCAGAACCTCAGCCCCAGCATTTT
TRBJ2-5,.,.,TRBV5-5,CASSWPHGGKPGETQYF,TGTGCCAGCAGCTGGCCGCATGGGGGAAAACCTGGAGAGACCCAGTACTTC
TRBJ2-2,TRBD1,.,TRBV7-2,CASSSSTGITGELFF,TGTGCCAGCAGCTCCTCGACAGGGATCACCGGGGAGCTGTTTTTT
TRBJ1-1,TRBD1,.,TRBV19,CASSYHPPTGKRGTEAFF,TGTGCCAGTAGTTATCACCCCCCGACAGGGAAGCGTGGCACTGAAGCTTTCTTT
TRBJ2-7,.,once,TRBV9,CASSVDRDHEQYF,TGTGCCAGCAGCGTAGACAGAGACCACGAGCAGTACTTC
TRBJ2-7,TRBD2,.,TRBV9,CASSPRTSGFSYEQYF,TGTGCCAGCAGCCCCCGGACTAGCGGGTTCTCCTACGAGCAGTACTTC
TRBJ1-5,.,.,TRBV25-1,CASSEGVQSNQPQHF,TGTGCCAGCAGTGAAGGGGTACAGAGCAATCAGCCCCAGCATTTT
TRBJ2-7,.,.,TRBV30,CAWKLRDEQYF,TGTGCCTGGAAACTACGGGACGAGCAGTACTTC
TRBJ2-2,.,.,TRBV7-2,CASSSFGVVAGELFF,TGTGCCAGCAGCTCCTTCGGCGTAGTCGCCGGGGAGCTGTTTTTT
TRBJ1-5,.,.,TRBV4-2,CASSQDMLQPQHF,TGTGCCAGCAGCCAAGATATGTTGCAGCCCCAGCATTTT
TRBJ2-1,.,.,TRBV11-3,CASSLEPESGQFF,TGTGCCAGCAGCTTAGAGCCTGAGTCGGGACAATTCTTC
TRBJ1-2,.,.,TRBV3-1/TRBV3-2,CASSQQPGIYGYTF,TGTGCCAGCAGCCAACAACCAGGGATCTATGGCTACACCTTC
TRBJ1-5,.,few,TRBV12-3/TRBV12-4,CASRQGLQPQHF,TGTGCCAGCAGGCAGGGTTTACAGCCCCAGCATTTT
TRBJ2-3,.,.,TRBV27,CASSQYGTDTQYF,TGTGCCAGCAGTCAATATGGCACAGATACGCAGTATTTT